This T cell receptor (beta chain) was sequenced in a study of cytomegalovirus exposure and HLA in healthy donors. Overall study findings and caveats: A reported reduction in N-insertions relative to the approximately 670-donor mean was seen in an Asian-associated ancestry cluster in a later analysis. High sensitivity and specificity were reportedly achieved when the classifier diagnosed cytomegalovirus status.

Trimming cost V 0 bases and J 1 base, with 9 bases left between them. Germline CDR1 and CDR2: SGHTA and FQGTGA. CDR3 length: 15 amino acids. About this clone: Its antigen is unknown.

The PCR had 60 Vbeta and 13 Jbeta primers. The repertoire was sequenced with immunoSEQ multiplex PCR; TCRdb's copy has only in-frame clones and lacks some. The sample lists more than 110,000 clones, over 80% occurring once. Sample: PBMCs. The clonotype originates from a female donor in good health and CMV-seronegative. V is TRBV7-3 and J is TRBJ1-2; D ambiguous. The CDR3 region is CASSLTHTDNYGYTF. The CDR3 DNA reads TGTGCCAGCAGCTTAACCCACACAGATAACTATGGCTACACCTTC.